These 10 T cell receptor beta chains came from one sample sequenced in a study of blood T cell repertoires in COVID-19. Sequencing used immunoSEQ multiplex PCR; TCRdb keeps in-frame clones, though not all of them. The sample lists 150,000 to 200,000 clones; roughly 77% were seen once. The sequencing sample was made of PBMCs or T cells enriched from blood (not recorded which). The receptors were gathered from a woman aged 45-59 years with acute COVID-19.

V is TRBV5-1 and J is TRBJ1-1; TRBD1 matches at 7 bases. Unmatched junction bases numbered 12, after V lost 4 bases and J lost 0 bases. Looked up from germline, CDR1 is SGHRS and CDR2 is YFSETQ. The CDR3 has 17 amino acids. The CDR3 protein is CASSQSSGQTMNTEAFF. CDR3 DNA sequence: TGCGCCAGCAGCCAATCTTCGGGACAGACGATGAACACTGAAGCTTTCTTT. The whole variable domain, filled in from reference TRBV5-1 and TRBJ1-1, reads KAGVTQTPRYLIKTRGQQVTLSCSPISGHRSVSWYQQTPGQGLQFLFEYFSETQRNKGNFPGRFSGRQFSNSRSEMNVSTLELGDSALYLCASSQSSGQTMNTEAFFGQGTRLTVV.

The chain is built from TRBV5-1 and TRBJ2-1, with 8 bases aligning to TRBD2. This CDR3 is built from 16 residues. Germline V lookup: CDR1 SGHRS, CDR2 YFSETQ. The V segment lost 2 bases and the J segment 0 bases; nucleotides outside the gene matches: 4. CDR3 residues: CASSFTGGSSYNEQFF. As DNA, the CDR3 is TGCGCCAGCAGCTTTACGGGGGGGAGCTCCTACAATGAGCAGTTCTTC.

The V gene is TRBV6-4, the J gene TRBJ2-3, with TRBD2 matching 9 bases. The length of the CDR3 is 15 residues. The germline CDR1 and CDR2 sequences are MRHNA and SNTAGT. V lost 6 bases and J lost 2; bases outside the gene matches: 6. The CDR3 sequence: CASRSRGGATDTQYF. The CDR3 region has the DNA TGTGCCAGCAGATCACGCGGGGGGGCCACAGATACGCAGTATTTT.

This clone was counted ten times or more. The V gene is TRBV30, the J gene TRBJ2-7; 7 bases align to TRBD2. With 0 bases clipped from V and 4 bases from J, the junction kept 24 bases outside the gene matches. The CDR3 spans 20 residues. Per germline, CDR1 GTSNPN and CDR2 SVGIG (reference sequence). CDR3 region: CAWSVGFTGGYRGEYYEQYV. For the CDR3, the DNA is TGTGCCTGGAGTGTAGGGTTCACAGGAGGGTATCGGGGGGAGTATTACGAGCAGTACGTC.

The genes are TRBV13 and TRBJ2-4; TRBD1 aligns across 7 bases. J gave up 0 bases and V 5 bases, and 13 bases lay outside the gene matches. CDR3 size: 18 residues. The V gene's germline CDR1 is PRHDT and CDR2 FYEKMQ (reference sequence). The CDR3 protein is CASSARKGDSLAKNIQYF. The DNA for the CDR3 is TGTGCCAGCAGCGCCCGGAAGGGGGACAGCCTAGCCAAAAACATTCAGTACTTC.

This clone was seen a few times. The chain joins TRBV7-6 to TRBJ1-2; D possibly corresponds to TRBD1 (5 bases). Trimming took off 5 bases at V and 0 bases at J, with 16 bases between the two ends. Germline V gene data show CDR1 as SGHVS and CDR2 as FNYEAQ. This CDR3 region has 16 residues. The CDR3 sequence: CASSPGVGGTNYGYTF. CDR3 in DNA: TGTGCCAGCAGCCCCGGGGTCGGGGGAACTAACTATGGCTACACCTTC. The whole variable domain, remainder taken from reference TRBV7-6 and TRBJ1-2, is GAGVSQSPRYKVTKRGQDVALRCDPISGHVSLYWYRQALGQGPEFLTYFNYEAQQDKSGLPNDRFSAERPEGSISTLTIQRTEQRDSAMYRCASSPGVGGTNYGYTFGSGTRLTVV.

This clone was observed a few times. The rearrangement links TRBV4-3 to TRBJ2-1; 10 bases are shared with TRBD2. Losses at the gene ends were 0 bases for V and 8 bases for J; bases not matched to a gene: 7. Germline CDR1 reads LGHNA; CDR2 reads YSLEER. The CDR3 covers 16 residues. CDR3 region: CASSQDRGLANDEQFF. The CDR3 DNA follows: TGCGCCAGCAGCCAAGATAGGGGACTAGCGAACGATGAGCAGTTCTTC.

The chain combines TRBV11-1 with TRBJ1-2; 8 nucleotides match TRBD1. J was trimmed by 6 bases and V by 1 base; bases with no gene match: 7. Per the germline V gene, CDR1 is SGHAT and CDR2 is FQDESV (reference sequence). The CDR3 is 15 amino acids. The chain's CDR3 is CASSLGPVTGDGYTF. CDR3 DNA sequence: TGTGCCAGCAGCTTAGGTCCTGTGACAGGGGATGGCTACACCTTC.

The V gene is TRBV28, the J gene TRBJ1-2; D not resolved. This CDR3 is 15 amino acids long. V was clipped by 4 bases and J by 2 bases, with 14 bases between them. Germline CDR1 reads MDHEN; CDR2 reads SYDVKM. Here the CDR3 reads CASSSPPESNYGYTF. Here the CDR3 DNA reads TGTGCCAGCAGTTCCCCCCCGGAGTCGAACTATGGCTACACCTTC.

The rearrangement uses TRBV5-1 and TRBJ2-3, with a tentative D call TRBD2 (6 bases). CDR3 size: 17 residues. V gave up 0 bases and J gave up 4 bases, with 18 bases separating them. Germline V CDR1 and CDR2: SGHRS, YFSETQ. The CDR3 protein is CASSLGPGGASADTQYF. The CDR3 DNA sequence: TGCGCCAGCAGCTTGGGGCCCGGCGGGGCTAGCGCAGATACGCAGTATTTT.